Presented here are 17 T cell receptor beta chains from one specimen sequenced in a study of PD-1 blockade in mismatch repair-deficient tumors. Data came from immunoSEQ multiplex PCR; TCRdb stores just in-frame clones and leaves some out. This table holds under 150,000 clones, 88% found once. Specimen: peripheral blood, collected 72 weeks after starting pembrolizumab. The receptors originated from an adult with mismatch repair-deficient cancer.

V and J are TRBV19 and TRBJ1-1; possible D gene TRBD1, 6 bases. The CDR3 has 13 residues. CDR1 and CDR2 (germline): LNHDA, SQIVND (reference sequence). The V end lost 9 bases, the J end lost 4 bases, and 15 bases lay between the germline ends. CDR3 residues: CASNTGLVTEAFF. The CDR3 DNA sequence: TGTGCCAGCAACACAGGGTTGGTCACTGAAGCTTTCTTT.

V gene TRBV4-2 combines with J gene TRBJ1-2; a weak D match, TRBD1 (6 bases). V was shortened by 0 bases and J by 4 bases, with 18 bases between the two germline ends. CDR1 is LGHNA and CDR2 is YNFKEQ in the germline V gene. The CDR3 spans 17 residues. Here the CDR3 DNA reads TGTGCCAGCAGCCAAGAGGAGGGACACCAATCTTCCTATGGCTACACCTTC. It specifies CASSQEEGHQSSYGYTF.

The chain joins TRBV9 to TRBJ2-1; no clear D gene. Trimming shortened V by 4 bases and J by 6 bases, and 14 bases separated the two germline ends. The CDR3 length is 14 residues. In germline, CDR1 is SGDLS, CDR2 YYNGEE. The CDR3, as DNA: TGTGCCAGCAGCCCAGACAAGTTCCCCAATGAGCAGTTCTTC. It specifies CASSPDKFPNEQFF.

This chain uses TRBV14 with TRBJ2-5; no clear D gene. The CDR3 loop spans 14 amino acids. The germline gives CDR1 SGHDN, CDR2 FVKESK. The V gene lost 4 bases and the J gene lost 1 base, with 10 bases spanning the gap. Here the CDR3 reads CASSLGRTQETQYF. The CDR3 nucleotides read TGTGCCAGCAGCCTTGGCCGGACCCAAGAGACCCAGTACTTC.

Notes on this clone: Other DNA sequences in this specimen translate into the identical CDR3. The chain carries TRBV28 and TRBJ2-7, with D unresolved. The CDR3 has 11 residues. Germline V gene sequence: CDR1 MDHEN, CDR2 SYDVKM. The V end was cut by 3 bases, the J end by 3 bases, with 3 bases between. This CDR3 is CASSFNYEQYF. CDR3 in DNA: TGTGCCAGCAGTTTCAACTACGAGCAGTACTTC. The full variable domain, rest sourced from reference TRBV28 and TRBJ2-7, is DVKVTQSSRYLVKRTGEKVFLECVQDMDHENMFWYRQDPGLGLRLIYFSYDVKMKEKGDIPEGYSVSREKKERFSLILESASTNQTSMYLCASSFNYEQYFGPGTRLTVT.

The chain recombines TRBV27 with TRBJ2-7; 7 bases are shared with TRBD2. The CDR3 totals 15 residues. The junction had 12 bases not matched to a gene; V was cut back by 5 bases and J by 5 bases. CDR1 and CDR2 from the germline V gene are MNHEY and SMNVEV (reference sequence). In DNA form, the CDR3 reads TGTGCCAGCAGTCTGGGCGGCGGGAGAATAGACGAGCAGTACTTC. This encodes CASSLGGGRIDEQYF.

Only a few counts were recorded for this clone. The genes are TRBV4-1 and TRBJ2-7; 10 bases fit TRBD1. V lost 4 bases and J lost 6; bases outside the gene matches: 3. Germline assignment: CDR1 MGHRA and CDR2 YSYEKL. The CDR3 totals 13 residues. CDR3 bases: TGCGCCAGCAGCCGGAGGACAGGGGGCGAGCAGTACTTC. This translates into CASSRRTGGEQYF.

This clone appeared a single time. The chain joins TRBV6-4 to TRBJ2-3, with 8 bases lining up with TRBD2. Germline CDR1 and CDR2: MRHNA and SNTAGT. The V and J ends lost 4 bases and 4 bases, in that order; junction bases with no gene match: 7. The CDR3 sequence is 15 residues long. CDR3 amino acids: CASSAAAGGPDTQYF. The DNA for the CDR3 is TGTGCCAGCAGTGCTGCGGCGGGAGGCCCAGATACGCAGTATTTT.

The chain is built from TRBV4-3 and TRBJ2-1; possible D gene TRBD2, 5 bases. V lost 4 bases and J 8 bases, leaving 24 bases between the germline ends. CDR3 size: 17 residues. Germline CDR1 and CDR2: LGHNA and YSLEER. In nucleotides, the CDR3 is TGCGCCAGCAGCCCCAATTCCGGATTCTCGGGGAGCGATGAGCAGTTCTTC. As protein: CASSPNSGFSGSDEQFF.

V gene TRBV7-9 combines with J gene TRBJ1-2, with no clear D. CDR1 is SEHNR and CDR2 is FQNEAQ in the germline V gene (reference sequence). The CDR3 totals 15 residues. V was shortened by 5 bases and J by 4 bases, with 17 bases between the two germline ends. CDR3 bases: TGTGCCAGCAGCCGAACCTCGACGGATCGCTATGGCTACACCTTC. Its translation: CASSRTSTDRYGYTF.

The J gene is TRBJ2-7, the V gene TRBV6-5, with D unresolved. Trimming took 5 bases from V and 3 from J, leaving 11 bases between them. This CDR3 region has 13 residues. The germline CDR1 and CDR2 sequences are MNHEY and SVGAGI. CDR3: CASSTRHDYEQYF. The DNA of the CDR3 is TGTGCCAGCAGTACCAGACACGACTACGAGCAGTACTTC.

V and J are TRBV27 and TRBJ2-7; D tentatively fits TRBD1 or TRBD2 (5 bases each). CDR3 size: 17 residues. Trimming stripped 0 bases from V and 0 bases from J, with 15 bases between. The V gene's germline CDR1 is MNHEY and CDR2 SMNVEV (reference sequence). The chain's CDR3 is CASSLSIGDADSYEQYF. CDR3 nucleotides: TGTGCCAGCAGTTTATCGATAGGGGACGCAGACTCCTACGAGCAGTACTTC.

The chain is built from TRBV5-6 and TRBJ2-7, with 10 bases identical to TRBD1. CDR3 size: 16 residues. The trim removed 0 bases at V and 3 bases at J, leaving 6 bases unmatched. The germline gives CDR1 SGHDT, CDR2 YYEEEE. The CDR3, as DNA: TGTGCCAGCAGCTTGGCGGGGACAGGGGCACTCTACGAGCAGTACTTC. As protein: CASSLAGTGALYEQYF.

This chain links TRBV25-1 with TRBJ1-1, with D maybe TRBD1 (6 bases). The CDR3 spans 14 residues. The V end lost 7 bases, the J end lost 0 bases, and 12 bases lay between the germline ends. From germline, CDR1 is MGHDK and CDR2 SYGVNS. The CDR3 loop reads CASIGGYVNTEAFF. CDR3 DNA sequence: TGTGCCAGCATAGGGGGTTACGTGAACACTGAAGCTTTCTTT.

The chain joins TRBV7-2 to TRBJ2-5; unclear D gene. The CDR3 length is 11 residues. Germline V gene data show CDR1 as SGHTA and CDR2 as FQGNSA. The ends were cut back, 5 bases at V and 2 bases at J, with 3 bases in the middle. The CDR3, as DNA: TGTGCCAGCAGCCTTCAAGAGACCCAGTACTTC. Translation gives CASSLQETQYF.

The chain couples TRBV28 to TRBJ2-7; 9 nucleotides line up with TRBD2. The CDR3 length is 15 residues. CDR1 is MDHEN and CDR2 is SYDVKM in the germline V gene. The V and J ends lost 4 bases and 6 bases, in that order; junction bases with no gene match: 10. The CDR3 loop is CASSWSAGGPLEQYF. CDR3 nucleotide sequence: TGTGCCAGCAGTTGGTCGGCGGGAGGGCCTCTCGAGCAGTACTTC. The variable domain in full, with the rest retrieved from reference TRBV28 and TRBJ2-7, is DVKVTQSSRYLVKRTGEKVFLECVQDMDHENMFWYRQDPGLGLRLIYFSYDVKMKEKGDIPEGYSVSREKKERFSLILESASTNQTSMYLCASSWSAGGPLEQYFGPGTRLTVT.

V and J are TRBV6-1 and TRBJ2-3, with D maybe TRBD2 (5 bases). There are 14 residues in the CDR3. Germline assignment: CDR1 MNHNS and CDR2 SASEGT. The V end was cut by 3 bases, the J end by 3 bases, with 10 bases between. This CDR3 reads CASSDASLTDTQYF. CDR3 coding DNA: TGTGCCAGCAGTGATGCTAGCTTGACAGATACGCAGTATTTT.